Following are 28 T cell receptor beta chains from one sample sequenced in a study of technical replicates of blood from a handful of donors. Measured with immunoSEQ multiplex PCR; TCRdb has only the in-frame clones, and not every one. The table has approximately 88,000 clones, about 96% seen once; the top ten hold around 0.31%. Sequencing used T cells isolated from PBMCs. The receptors derive from a human donor in good health.

V usage is TRBV2 and J usage is TRBJ1-2; TRBD1 aligns across 8 bases. V gave up 6 bases and J gave up 7 bases; unmatched junction bases: 10. There are 14 residues in the CDR3. Germline V gene data show CDR1 as SNHLY and CDR2 as FYNNEI. The CDR3 reads CASRIDRGFGGYTF. The CDR3 region has the DNA TGTGCCAGCAGAATCGACAGGGGATTCGGTGGCTACACCTTC.

The V call is TRBV7-2, the J call TRBJ1-5, with D unresolved. There are 12 residues in the CDR3. Trimming took 1 base from V and 6 from J, leaving 4 bases between them. The V gene's germline CDR1 is SGHTA and CDR2 FQGNSA. CDR3 sequence (DNA): TGTGCCAGCAGCTTAGATCTTCAGCCCCAGCATTTT. Translating it yields CASSLDLQPQHF.

This clone has a single count. The rearrangement links TRBV6-1 to TRBJ2-7, with TRBD1 matching 8 bases. Germline CDR1 MNHNS, CDR2 SASEGT. The CDR3 runs to 14 residues. V lost 6 bases, J lost 1 base, and 5 bases stayed unmatched. In DNA form, the CDR3 reads TGTGCCAGCAGAGGGACAGGCGAATCCTACGAGCAGTACTTC. It yields the protein CASRGTGESYEQYF.

The CDR3 loop is CASSPTSGLLYYNEQFF. CDR3 DNA sequence: TGCGCCAGCAGCCCTACTAGCGGATTACTTTACTACAATGAGCAGTTCTTC. This chain connects TRBV4-1 to TRBJ2-1; TRBD2 matches at 8 bases. V lost 4 bases and J lost 3; bases outside the gene matches: 11. CDR1 MGHRA and CDR2 YSYEKL come from the germline V gene. The CDR3 length is 17 residues.

This clone was found once. The J gene is TRBJ2-1, the V gene TRBV13; 11 positions match TRBD2. V dropped 6 bases and J dropped 6; count of bases not matched to a gene: 7. CDR1 is PRHDT and CDR2 is FYEKMQ in the germline V gene (reference sequence). The CDR3 runs to 15 residues. Here the CDR3 reads CASRLGLAGPNEQFF. In DNA, the CDR3 is TGTGCCAGCAGACTCGGACTAGCGGGTCCCAATGAGCAGTTCTTC.

This clone has a single count. The chain combines TRBV6-5 with TRBJ1-1, with a tentative D call TRBD1 (6 bases). V shed 6 bases and J shed 4 bases, with 12 bases lying between them. The length of the CDR3 is 13 residues. In germline, CDR1 is MNHEY, CDR2 SVGAGI. This chain's CDR3 is CASSHEGVTEAFF. In DNA form, the CDR3 reads TGTGCCAGCAGCCACGAGGGGGTCACTGAAGCTTTCTTT.

As regards this clone: One junction end does not reproduce the germline sequence, and a read error may be involved. The rearrangement links TRBV7-8 to TRBJ2-1; D gene ambiguous. In germline, CDR1 is SGHVS, CDR2 FQNEAQ. CDR3 size: 11 residues. DNA for the CDR3: TGTGCCAGCAACTTAGTCAGTGAGCAGTTCTTC. It is translated as CASNLVSEQFF.

The chain employs TRBV5-6 and TRBJ1-2; no definite D call. Germline CDR1 is SGHDT and CDR2 is YYEEEE. The CDR3 is 13 residues long. Deletions cut 0 bases from V and 3 bases from J, with 6 bases between. This CDR3 is CASSLVGDYGYTF. Here the CDR3 DNA reads TGTGCCAGCAGCTTGGTCGGGGACTATGGCTACACCTTC.

The gene calls are TRBV7-9 and TRBJ1-1; TRBD1 matches at 7 bases. The V and J ends lost 5 bases and 5 bases, in that order; junction bases with no gene match: 11. Germline V CDR1 and CDR2: SEHNR, FQNEAQ (reference sequence). CDR3 length: 15 residues. The CDR3 sequence is CASSTRQGEWTEAFF. In nucleotides, the CDR3 is TGTGCCAGCAGCACAAGACAGGGTGAGTGGACTGAAGCTTTCTTT. Combining the CDR3 with reference TRBV7-9 and TRBJ1-1 gives the whole variable domain DTGVSQNPRHKITKRGQNVTFRCDPISEHNRLYWYRQTLGQGPEFLTYFQNEAQLEKSRLLSDRFSAERPKGSFSTLEIQRTEQGDSAMYLCASSTRQGEWTEAFFGQGTRLTVV.

The chain links TRBV4-1 to TRBJ1-1, with D possibly matching TRBD1 (5 bases). Deletions cut 0 bases from V and 5 bases from J, with 10 bases between. The CDR3 is made up of 14 amino acids. Looked up from germline, CDR1 is MGHRA and CDR2 is YSYEKL. In DNA form, the CDR3 reads TGCGCCAGCAGCCAAGATCAGGGAAAGACTGAAGCTTTCTTT. Translating gives CASSQDQGKTEAFF.

The chain is built from TRBV9 and TRBJ2-2; no clear D gene. The CDR3 loop spans 11 amino acids. Looked up from germline, CDR1 is SGDLS and CDR2 is YYNGEE. V was trimmed by 5 bases and J by 7 bases, leaving 6 bases between them. The CDR3 nucleotides are TGTGCCAGCAGTTTAATCGGGGAGCTGTTTTTT. Protein sequence: CASSLIGELFF.

V gene TRBV6-1 combines with J gene TRBJ1-1, with a possible D match to TRBD1 (5 bases). Germline V gives CDR1 MNHNS, CDR2 SASEGT. Trimming stripped 7 bases from V and 1 base from J, with 10 bases between. CDR3 length: 13 residues. The CDR3 region has the DNA TGTGCCAGCATACTGGGGCAGAACACTGAAGCTTTCTTT. Its translation: CASILGQNTEAFF.

The chain employs TRBV14 and TRBJ2-1; D is undetermined. The CDR3 sequence is 13 residues long. Germline CDR1 reads SGHDN; CDR2 reads FVKESK. The V gene lost 4 bases and the J gene lost 5 bases, with 9 bases spanning the gap. The CDR3 sequence is CASSRQAHNEQFF. The CDR3 DNA reads TGTGCCAGCAGCCGCCAGGCCCACAATGAGCAGTTCTTC.

The V gene is TRBV4-1, the J gene TRBJ1-2, with 9 bases fitting TRBD1. Germline assignment: CDR1 MGHRA and CDR2 YSYEKL. J was trimmed by 3 bases and V by 3 bases; bases with no gene match: 8. The CDR3 has 16 amino acids. The DNA for the CDR3 is TGCGCCAGCAGCCAGGCTCCTGGGACAGGGCACTATGGCTACACCTTC. It encodes CASSQAPGTGHYGYTF.

V is TRBV7-3 and J is TRBJ2-1, with D perhaps matching TRBD2 (6 bases). V lost 3 bases and J 2 bases, leaving 8 bases between the germline ends. Germline V gives CDR1 SGHTA, CDR2 FQGTGA. The CDR3 has 14 amino acids. The CDR3 sequence: CASSLGGTYNEQFF. CDR3 DNA: TGTGCCAGCAGCTTGGGGGGTACCTACAATGAGCAGTTCTTC. Full variable domain (outside the CDR3, taken from reference TRBV7-3 and TRBJ2-1): GAGVSQTPSNKVTEKGKYVELRCDPISGHTALYWYRQSLGQGPEFLIYFQGTGAADDSGLPNDRFFAVRPEGSVSTLKIQRTERGDSAVYLCASSLGGTYNEQFFGPGTRLTVL.

The CDR3 sequence is CASSVYSGSTDTQYF. CDR3 nucleotide sequence: TGTGCCAGCAGCGTATATAGCGGTAGCACAGATACGCAGTATTTT. V gene TRBV9 combines with J gene TRBJ2-3; maybe TRBD2 (6 bases). The germline V gene encodes CDR1 SGDLS and CDR2 YYNGEE. The CDR3 covers 15 residues. V dropped 1 base and J dropped 0 bases, with 9 bases sitting between them.

CDR3 sequence (DNA): TGTGCCTGGAGTGATGGAGGGAGGCAGGACGAGCAGTACTTC. Amino acid sequence: CAWSDGGRQDEQYF. The rearrangement uses TRBV30 and TRBJ2-7; possible D gene TRBD2, 6 bases. Germline values: CDR1 GTSNPN, CDR2 SVGIG (reference sequence). CDR3 length equals 14 residues. V lost 1 base and J lost 5, with 15 bases in between. Looking up the rest from reference TRBV30 and TRBJ2-7 gives the full variable domain: SQTIHQWPATLVQPVGSPLSLECTVEGTSNPNLYWYRQAAGRGLQLLFYSVGIGQISSEVPQNLSASRPQDRQFILSSKKLLLSDSGFYLCAWSDGGRQDEQYFGPGTRLTVT.

The chain recombines TRBV7-9 with TRBJ2-2, with D possibly being TRBD1 (5 bases). The CDR3 is 14 amino acids. V was clipped by 5 bases and J by 1 base, with 8 bases between them. Germline V gives CDR1 SEHNR, CDR2 FQNEAQ (reference sequence). The CDR3 DNA sequence: TGTGCCAGCAGCCTTGACAGGAACACCGGGGAGCTGTTTTTT. Encoded protein: CASSLDRNTGELFF.

The genes are TRBV7-2 and TRBJ2-3; a possible D gene is TRBD1 (7 bases). Per the germline V gene, CDR1 is SGHTA and CDR2 is FQGNSA. Trimming left V 5 bases short and J 10 bases short, with 10 bases between. The CDR3 sequence is 11 residues long. Here the CDR3 DNA reads TGTGCCAGCAGCCAGGGGGGTCCGCAGTATTTT. The encoded protein is CASSQGGPQYF.

The genes are TRBV18 and TRBJ1-5, with TRBD1 identical over 9 bases. CDR1 is KGHSH and CDR2 is LQKENI in the germline V gene. This CDR3 has 17 residues. V shed 5 bases, J shed 4 bases, and the junction held 12 bases outside the gene matches. CDR3 sequence reads: CASSEQQGASTNQPQHF. The CDR3 coding sequence is TGTGCCAGCTCAGAACAACAGGGGGCATCTACTAATCAGCCCCAGCATTTT.

V is TRBV9 and J is TRBJ2-1, with 13 nucleotides matching TRBD2. Germline V gene lookup returns CDR1 SGDLS and CDR2 YYNGEE. Trimming at V came to 2 bases and at J to 5 bases, leaving 7 bases not matched to a gene. The CDR3 sequence is 17 residues long. The CDR3 nucleotides read TGTGCCAGCAGCGTCCCCTTACTAGCGGGAGGGGACAATGAGCAGTTCTTC. It codes for CASSVPLLAGGDNEQFF.

This CDR3 reads CAISASGLAGDDTQYF. CDR3 coding DNA: TGTGCCATCAGTGCCTCAGGGCTAGCGGGAGATGATACGCAGTATTTT. The V and J genes are TRBV10-3 and TRBJ2-3, with 10 bases lining up with TRBD2. The CDR3 spans 16 residues. Losses at the gene ends were 4 bases for V and 6 bases for J; bases not matched to a gene: 10. CDR1 is ENHRY, CDR2 SYGVKD, per germline.

The CDR3 nucleotides are TGCAGCGTTGAAGGCCCAGGGGGCGGATATGGCTACACCTTC. Translating it yields CSVEGPGGGYGYTF. The V gene is TRBV29-1, the J gene TRBJ1-2, with TRBD1 matching 8 bases. This CDR3 contains 14 residues. From germline, CDR1 is SQVTM and CDR2 ANQGSEA. V was clipped by 1 base and J by 5 bases; unmatched bases: 6.

The sample holds one count of this clone. At one boundary the junction diverges from the germline segment, which might be a read error. The chain links TRBV11-2 to TRBJ1-4; 7 nucleotides agree with TRBD1. CDR1 is SGHAT and CDR2 is FQNNGV in the germline V gene. This CDR3 region has 14 residues. The CDR3 region is CASSLNAASGGLVF. The CDR3 DNA reads TGTGCCAGCAGCTTAAACGCGGCGTCAGGGGGTCTAGTTTTT.

The chain couples TRBV18 to TRBJ1-1; 7 nucleotides align to TRBD1. CDR3 size: 14 residues. V was clipped by 6 bases and J by 6 bases; unmatched bases: 10. The V gene's germline CDR1 is KGHSH and CDR2 LQKENI. This CDR3 reads CASSQESQGAEAFF. The CDR3 bases are TGTGCCAGCTCCCAGGAATCCCAGGGGGCTGAAGCTTTCTTT.

Here the CDR3 DNA reads TGCGCCAGCAGCCCCGGGGTAAGGGACGAGCAGTACTTC. It yields the protein CASSPGVRDEQYF. The chain carries TRBV10-1 and TRBJ2-7; possibly TRBD2 for D (5 bases). The V and J ends lost 6 bases and 5 bases respectively, with 14 bases between them. This CDR3 spans 13 amino acids. Germline CDR1 reads WNHNN; CDR2 reads SYGVQD (reference sequence).

The table lists this clone with a count of one. The J gene is TRBJ2-3, the V gene TRBV7-2; tentative D call: TRBD2 (6 bases). Germline V gene sequence: CDR1 SGHTA, CDR2 FQGNSA. The CDR3 contains 15 residues. The germline V and J ends were trimmed by 2 bases and 2 bases, with 11 bases remaining between them. CDR3 DNA sequence: TGTGCCAGCAGCTTAATAATAGCGGTCACAGATACGCAGTATTTT. It specifies CASSLIIAVTDTQYF. The whole variable domain, filled in from reference TRBV7-2 and TRBJ2-3, reads GAGVSQSPSNKVTEKGKDVELRCDPISGHTALYWYRQSLGQGLEFLIYFQGNSAPDKSGLPSDRFSAERTGGSVSTLTIQRTQQEDSAVYLCASSLIIAVTDTQYFGPGTRLTVL.

The chain is built from TRBV5-1 and TRBJ2-7, with 7 bases matching TRBD1. The CDR3 has 15 residues. Germline V lookup: CDR1 SGHRS, CDR2 YFSETQ. V gave up 3 bases and J gave up 0 bases; unmatched junction bases: 6. CDR3 in amino acids: CASSSQGSSSYEQYF. In DNA, the CDR3 is TGCGCCAGCAGCTCACAGGGGTCCAGCTCCTACGAGCAGTACTTC. Variable domain in full (rest from reference TRBV5-1 and TRBJ2-7): KAGVTQTPRYLIKTRGQQVTLSCSPISGHRSVSWYQQTPGQGLQFLFEYFSETQRNKGNFPGRFSGRQFSNSRSEMNVSTLELGDSALYLCASSSQGSSSYEQYFGPGTRLTVT.